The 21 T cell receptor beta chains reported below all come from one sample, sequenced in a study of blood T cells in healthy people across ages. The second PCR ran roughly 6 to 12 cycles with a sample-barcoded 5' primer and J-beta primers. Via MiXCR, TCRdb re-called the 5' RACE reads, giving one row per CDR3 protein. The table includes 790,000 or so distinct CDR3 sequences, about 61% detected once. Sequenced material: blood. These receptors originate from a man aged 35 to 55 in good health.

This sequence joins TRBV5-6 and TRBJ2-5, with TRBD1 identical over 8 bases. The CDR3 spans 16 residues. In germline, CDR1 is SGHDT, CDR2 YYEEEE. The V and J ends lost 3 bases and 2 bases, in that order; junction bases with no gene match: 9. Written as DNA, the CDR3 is TGTGCCAGCAGCTCGCCCCGGACAGGGTCGCAAGAGACCCAGTACTTC. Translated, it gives CASSSPRTGSQETQYF. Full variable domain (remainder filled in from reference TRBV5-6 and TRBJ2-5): DAGVTQSPTHLIKTRGQQVTLRCSPKSGHDTVSWYQQALGQGPQFIFQYYEEEERQRGNFPDRFSGHQFPNYSSELNVNALLLGDSALYLCASSSPRTGSQETQYFGPGTRLLVL.

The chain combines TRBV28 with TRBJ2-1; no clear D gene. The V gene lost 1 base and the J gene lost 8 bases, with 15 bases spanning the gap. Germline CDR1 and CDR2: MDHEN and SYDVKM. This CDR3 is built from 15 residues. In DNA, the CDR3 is TGTGCCAGCAGTTTATACCCAGGAACTCGAGATGAGCAGTTCTTC. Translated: CASSLYPGTRDEQFF.

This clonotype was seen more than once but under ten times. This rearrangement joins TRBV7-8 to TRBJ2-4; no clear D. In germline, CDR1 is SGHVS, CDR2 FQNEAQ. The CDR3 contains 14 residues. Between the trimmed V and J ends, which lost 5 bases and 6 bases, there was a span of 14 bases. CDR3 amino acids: CASSPNIVRNIQYF. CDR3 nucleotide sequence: TGTGCCAGCAGCCCCAATATAGTTCGAAACATTCAGTACTTC.

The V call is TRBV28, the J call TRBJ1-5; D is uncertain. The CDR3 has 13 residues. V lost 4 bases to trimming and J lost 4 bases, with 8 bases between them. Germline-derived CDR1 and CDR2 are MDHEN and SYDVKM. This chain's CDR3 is CASSSETNQPQHF. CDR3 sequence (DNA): TGTGCCAGCAGTTCGGAGACGAATCAGCCCCAGCATTTT.

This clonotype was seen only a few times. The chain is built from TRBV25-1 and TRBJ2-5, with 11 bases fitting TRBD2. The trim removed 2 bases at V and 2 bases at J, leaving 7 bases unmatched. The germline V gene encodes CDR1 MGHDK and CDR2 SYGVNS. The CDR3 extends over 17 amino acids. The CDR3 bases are TGTGCCAGCAGTGAAAGTCAGGGACTAGCGGATCAAGAGACCCAGTACTTC. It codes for CASSESQGLADQETQYF.

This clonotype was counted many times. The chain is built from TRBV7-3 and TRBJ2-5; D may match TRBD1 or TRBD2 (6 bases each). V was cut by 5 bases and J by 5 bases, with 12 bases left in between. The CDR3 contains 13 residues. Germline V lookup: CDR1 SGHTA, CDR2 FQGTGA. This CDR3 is CASSPGGGETQYF. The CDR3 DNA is TGTGCCAGCAGCCCAGGAGGGGGTGAGACCCAGTACTTC.

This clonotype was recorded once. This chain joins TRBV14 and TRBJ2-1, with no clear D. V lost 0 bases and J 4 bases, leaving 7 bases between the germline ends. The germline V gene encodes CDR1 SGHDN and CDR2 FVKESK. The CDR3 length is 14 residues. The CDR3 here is CASSQDKGYNEQFF. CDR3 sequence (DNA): TGTGCCAGCAGCCAAGATAAAGGATACAATGAGCAGTTCTTC.

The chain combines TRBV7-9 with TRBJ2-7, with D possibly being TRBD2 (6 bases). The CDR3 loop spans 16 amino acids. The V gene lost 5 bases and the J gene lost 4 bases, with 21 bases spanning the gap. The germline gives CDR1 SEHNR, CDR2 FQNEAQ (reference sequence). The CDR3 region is CASSPIRGRILYEQYF. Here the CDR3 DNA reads TGTGCCAGCAGCCCCATCCGGGGGAGGATACTTTACGAGCAGTACTTC.

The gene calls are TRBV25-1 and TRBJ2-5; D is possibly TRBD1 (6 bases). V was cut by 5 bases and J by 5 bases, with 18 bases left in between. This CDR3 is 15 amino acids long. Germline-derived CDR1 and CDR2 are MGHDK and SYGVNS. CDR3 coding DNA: TGTGCCAGCAGTTTAGGAACAGGGCTCGGGGAGACCCAGTACTTC. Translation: CASSLGTGLGETQYF.

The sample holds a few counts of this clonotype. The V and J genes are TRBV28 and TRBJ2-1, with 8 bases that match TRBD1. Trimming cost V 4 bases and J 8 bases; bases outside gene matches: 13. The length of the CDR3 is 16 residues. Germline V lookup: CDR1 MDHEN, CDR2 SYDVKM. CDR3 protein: CASSYSTGTGSDEQFF. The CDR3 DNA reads TGTGCCAGCAGTTATTCCACCGGGACAGGATCGGATGAGCAGTTCTTC.

CDR3 sequence: CASILVVGETQYF. CDR3 bases: TGTGCCAGCATTCTAGTTGTCGGAGAGACCCAGTACTTC. The chain joins TRBV2 to TRBJ2-5, with D unresolved. Trimming pared 7 bases from V and 4 bases from J, leaving 13 bases between. Germline CDR1 reads SNHLY; CDR2 reads FYNNEI. CDR3 size: 13 residues.

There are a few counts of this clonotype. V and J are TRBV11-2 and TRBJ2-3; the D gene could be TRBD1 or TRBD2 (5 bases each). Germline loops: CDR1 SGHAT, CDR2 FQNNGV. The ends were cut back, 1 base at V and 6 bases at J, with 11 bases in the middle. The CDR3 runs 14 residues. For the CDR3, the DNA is TGTGCCAGCAGCTTAGGGGGGTCCGGGGATACGCAGTATTTT. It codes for CASSLGGSGDTQYF.

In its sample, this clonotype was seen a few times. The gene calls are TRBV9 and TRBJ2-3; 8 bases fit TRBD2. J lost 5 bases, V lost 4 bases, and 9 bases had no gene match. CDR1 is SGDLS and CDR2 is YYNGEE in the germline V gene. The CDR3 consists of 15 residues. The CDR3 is CASSPGLARVDTQYF. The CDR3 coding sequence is TGTGCCAGCAGCCCAGGACTAGCTAGGGTAGATACGCAGTATTTT. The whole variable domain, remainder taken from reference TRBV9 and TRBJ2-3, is DSGVTQTPKHLITATGQRVTLRCSPRSGDLSVYWYQQSLDQGLQFLIQYYNGEERAKGNILERFSAQQFPDLHSELNLSSLELGDSALYFCASSPGLARVDTQYFGPGTRLTVL.

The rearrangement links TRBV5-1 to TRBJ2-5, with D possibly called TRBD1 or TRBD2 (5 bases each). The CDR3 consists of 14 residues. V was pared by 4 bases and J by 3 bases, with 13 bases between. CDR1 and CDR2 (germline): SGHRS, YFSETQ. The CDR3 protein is CASSRTGTEETQYF. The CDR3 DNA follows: TGCGCCAGCAGCCGGACCGGGACGGAAGAGACCCAGTACTTC.

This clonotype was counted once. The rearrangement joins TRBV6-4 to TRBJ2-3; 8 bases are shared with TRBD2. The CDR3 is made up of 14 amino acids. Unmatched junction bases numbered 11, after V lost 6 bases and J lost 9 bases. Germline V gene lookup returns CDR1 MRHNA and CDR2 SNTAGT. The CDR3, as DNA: TGTGCCAGCAGCCTGACTAGCGCGGGAGCGACGCAGTATTTT. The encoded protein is CASSLTSAGATQYF.

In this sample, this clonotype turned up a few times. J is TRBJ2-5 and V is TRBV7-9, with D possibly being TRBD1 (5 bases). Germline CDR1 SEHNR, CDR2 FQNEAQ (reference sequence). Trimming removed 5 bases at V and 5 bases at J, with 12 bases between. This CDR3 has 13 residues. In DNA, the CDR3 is TGTGCCAGCAGCCCATCAGGGATGGAGACCCAGTACTTC. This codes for CASSPSGMETQYF.

The CDR3 DNA follows: TGTGCCAGCAGTTACTCGAGGGCCTCGAACACCGGGGAGCTGTTTTTT. This encodes CASSYSRASNTGELFF. This chain uses TRBV6-2 or TRBV6-3 with TRBJ2-2; D might be TRBD2 (5 bases). Germline CDR1 MNHEY, CDR2 SVGEGT. V shed 0 bases and J shed 0 bases, with 8 bases lying between them. This CDR3 has 16 amino acids.

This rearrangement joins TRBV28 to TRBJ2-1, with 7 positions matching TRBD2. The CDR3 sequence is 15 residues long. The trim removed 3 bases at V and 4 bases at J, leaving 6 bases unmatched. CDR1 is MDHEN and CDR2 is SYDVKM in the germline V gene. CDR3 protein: CASSFYGGRYNEQFF. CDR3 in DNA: TGTGCCAGCAGTTTTTATGGCGGGAGATACAATGAGCAGTTCTTC.

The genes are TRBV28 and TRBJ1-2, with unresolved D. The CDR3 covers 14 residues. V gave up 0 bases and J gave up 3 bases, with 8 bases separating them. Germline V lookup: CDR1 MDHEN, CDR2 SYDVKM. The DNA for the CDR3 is TGTGCCAGCAGTTTATGGGCAGCTGACTATGGCTACACCTTC. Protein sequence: CASSLWAADYGYTF.

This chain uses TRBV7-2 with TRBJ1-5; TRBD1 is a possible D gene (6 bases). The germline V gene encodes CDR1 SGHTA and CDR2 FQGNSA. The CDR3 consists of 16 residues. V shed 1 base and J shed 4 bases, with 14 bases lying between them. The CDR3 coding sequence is TGTGCCAGCAGCTTAGGGCCTGGACAGAATAATCAGCCCCAGCATTTT. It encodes CASSLGPGQNNQPQHF.

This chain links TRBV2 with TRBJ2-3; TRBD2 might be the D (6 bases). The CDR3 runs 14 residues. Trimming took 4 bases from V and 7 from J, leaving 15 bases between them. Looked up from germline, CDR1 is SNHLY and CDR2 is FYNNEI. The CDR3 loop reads CASSVRGGLHTQYF. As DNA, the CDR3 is TGTGCCAGCAGTGTGAGGGGAGGCCTACATACGCAGTATTTT.